A single count supports the clone carrying this T cell receptor beta chain. The data are from a study of blood T cell repertoires in COVID-19. Study summary: PBMCs, B-cell-depleted T cells, or T cells were the source of the cDNA or gDNA that made up the material.

Generated by immunoSEQ multiplex PCR, the TCRdb table keeps only in-frame clones and is missing some. The table lists about 130,000 clones, around 81% of them singletons, with about a sixth in the top ten. Germline CDR1 reads MGHRA; CDR2 reads YSYEKL. CDR3 length equals 15 residues. Trimming pared 3 bases from V and 0 bases from J, leaving 9 bases between. The chain combines TRBV4-1 with TRBJ1-5; D is uncertain. This sequence was found in a man aged 25 to 45 with COVID-19, enrolled during active disease. The sample taken for sequencing was peripheral blood. The CDR3 DNA reads TGCGCCAGCAGCCAGGGCGACCATAGCAATCAGCCCCAGCATTTT. Protein: CASSQGDHSNQPQHF.